This T cell receptor beta chain was sequenced during a study of identical twins. The CDR3 has 12 amino acids. V was shortened by 6 bases and J by 4 bases, with 9 bases between the two germline ends. Germline assignment: CDR1 MDHEN and CDR2 SYDVKM. With template switching, a universal primer site was added, and the cDNA carried unique molecular identifiers. MiXCR was run by TCRdb on the 5' RACE reads, yielding one entry per CDR3 protein. The sample shows about 550,000 distinct CDR3 sequences, around 20% of them seen only once. This clonotype turned up a few times. The same specimen was also included in a second study, on yellow fever vaccine responses in identical twins. That source reports: Reportedly, twins showed a vaccine T cell response that looked partly convergent and partly personalized.

The material sequenced was CD4+ T cells sorted from blood. The V gene is TRBV28, the J gene TRBJ1-2; D call uncertain. The clonotype comes from a woman aged 18-35 years in good health. In DNA form, the CDR3 reads TGTGCCAGCAGGGCTGGTGTCTATGGCTACACCTTC. Translation gives CASRAGVYGYTF.